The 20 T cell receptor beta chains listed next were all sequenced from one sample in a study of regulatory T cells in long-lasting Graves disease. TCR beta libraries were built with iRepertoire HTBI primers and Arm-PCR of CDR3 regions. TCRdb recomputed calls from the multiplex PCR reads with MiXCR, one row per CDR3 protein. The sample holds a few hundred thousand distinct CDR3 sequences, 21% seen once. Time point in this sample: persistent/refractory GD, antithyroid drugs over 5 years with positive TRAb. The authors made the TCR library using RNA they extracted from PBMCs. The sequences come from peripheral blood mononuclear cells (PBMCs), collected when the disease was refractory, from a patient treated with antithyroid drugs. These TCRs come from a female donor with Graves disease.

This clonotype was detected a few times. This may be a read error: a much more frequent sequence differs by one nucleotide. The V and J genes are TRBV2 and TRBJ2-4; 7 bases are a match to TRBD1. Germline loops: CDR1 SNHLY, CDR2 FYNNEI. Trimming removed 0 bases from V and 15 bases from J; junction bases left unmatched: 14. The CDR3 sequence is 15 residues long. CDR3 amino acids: CASSEATGVRLRRYF. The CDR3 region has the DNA TGTGCCAGCAGTGAAGCAACAGGGGTTAGGCTACGTCGGTACTTC.

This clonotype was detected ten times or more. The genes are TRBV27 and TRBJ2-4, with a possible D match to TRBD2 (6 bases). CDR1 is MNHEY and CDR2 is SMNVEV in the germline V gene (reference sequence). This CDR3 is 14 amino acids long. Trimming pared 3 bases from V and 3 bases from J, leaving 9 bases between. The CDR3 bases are TGTGCCAGCAGTTTGGTGGGGGGCAAAAACATTCAGTACTTC. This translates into CASSLVGGKNIQYF.

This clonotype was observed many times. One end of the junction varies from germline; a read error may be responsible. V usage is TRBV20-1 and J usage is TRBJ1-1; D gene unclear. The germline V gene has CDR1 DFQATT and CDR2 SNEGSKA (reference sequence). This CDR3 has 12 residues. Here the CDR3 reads CSASGLNPEAFF. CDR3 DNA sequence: TGCAGTGCCTCGGGTCTGAACCCTGAAGCTTTCTTT.

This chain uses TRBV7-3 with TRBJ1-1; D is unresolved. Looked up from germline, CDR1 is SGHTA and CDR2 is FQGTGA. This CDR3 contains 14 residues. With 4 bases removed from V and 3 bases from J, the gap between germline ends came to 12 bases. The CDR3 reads CASSSTTRDTEAFF. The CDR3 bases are TGTGCCAGCAGCTCGACAACGAGGGACACTGAAGCTTTCTTT.

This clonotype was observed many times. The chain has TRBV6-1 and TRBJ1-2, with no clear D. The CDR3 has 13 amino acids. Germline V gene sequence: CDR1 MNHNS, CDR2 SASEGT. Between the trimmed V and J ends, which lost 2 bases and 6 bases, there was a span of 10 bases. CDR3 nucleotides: TGTGCCAGCAGTGAACGGCGGGTAGATGGCTACACCTTC. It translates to CASSERRVDGYTF.

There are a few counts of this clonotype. The CDR3 protein is CASSPPGQGYNEQFF. As DNA, the CDR3 is TGTGCCAGCTCACCCCCGGGACAGGGCTACAATGAGCAGTTCTTC. The chain combines TRBV18 with TRBJ2-1; 9 bases agree with TRBD1. With V trimmed by 3 bases and J by 3 bases, 3 bases remained unmatched. The CDR3 spans 15 residues. CDR1 and CDR2 from the germline V gene are KGHSH and LQKENI.

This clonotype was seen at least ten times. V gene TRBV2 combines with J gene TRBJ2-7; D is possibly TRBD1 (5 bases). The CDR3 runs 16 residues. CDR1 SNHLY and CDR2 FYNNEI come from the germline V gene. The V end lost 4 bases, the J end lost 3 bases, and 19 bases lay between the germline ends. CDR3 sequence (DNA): TGTGCCAGCAGTGCAGGGCACGAGTCTCATTTCTACGAGCAGTACTTC. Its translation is CASSAGHESHFYEQYF.

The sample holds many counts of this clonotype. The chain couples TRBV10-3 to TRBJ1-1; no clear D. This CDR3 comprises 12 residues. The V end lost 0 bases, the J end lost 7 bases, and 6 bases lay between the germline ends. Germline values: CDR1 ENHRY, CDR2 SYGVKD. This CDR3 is CAISESSREAFF. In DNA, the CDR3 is TGTGCCATCAGTGAGTCAAGCCGTGAAGCTTTCTTT.

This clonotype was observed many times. DNA of the CDR3: TGTGCCACCAGTGATTCGACTAGCGGGAGAACTGAGACCCAGTACTTC. The encoded protein is CATSDSTSGRTETQYF. This sequence joins TRBV24-1 and TRBJ2-5; TRBD2 matches at 12 bases. CDR3 length: 16 residues. Germline CDR1 is KGHDR and CDR2 is SFDVKD. The trim removed 2 bases at V and 5 bases at J, leaving 5 bases unmatched.

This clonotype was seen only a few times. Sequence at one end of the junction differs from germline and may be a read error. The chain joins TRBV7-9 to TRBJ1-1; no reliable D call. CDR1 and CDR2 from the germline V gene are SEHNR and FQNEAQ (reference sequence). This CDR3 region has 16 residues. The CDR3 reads CASSYPMREPNSEAFF. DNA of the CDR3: TGTGCCAGCAGCTACCCTATGAGGGAGCCGAACTCTGAAGCTTTCTTT.

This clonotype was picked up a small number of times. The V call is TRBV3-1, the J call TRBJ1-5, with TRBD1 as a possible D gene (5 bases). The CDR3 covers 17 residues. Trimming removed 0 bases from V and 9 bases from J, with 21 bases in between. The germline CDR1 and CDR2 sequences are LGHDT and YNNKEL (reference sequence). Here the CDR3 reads CASSQDIAGQPRLPQHF. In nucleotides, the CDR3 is TGTGCCAGCAGCCAAGATATTGCGGGGCAACCCAGACTGCCCCAGCATTTT.

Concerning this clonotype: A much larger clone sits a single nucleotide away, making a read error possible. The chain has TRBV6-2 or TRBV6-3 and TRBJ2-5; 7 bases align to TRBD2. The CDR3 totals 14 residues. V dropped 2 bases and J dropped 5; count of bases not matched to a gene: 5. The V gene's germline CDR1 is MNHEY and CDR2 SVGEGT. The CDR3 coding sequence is TGTGCCAGCAGTTACGGGGGGGGTGTGGAGACCCAGTACTTC. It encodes CASSYGGGVETQYF.

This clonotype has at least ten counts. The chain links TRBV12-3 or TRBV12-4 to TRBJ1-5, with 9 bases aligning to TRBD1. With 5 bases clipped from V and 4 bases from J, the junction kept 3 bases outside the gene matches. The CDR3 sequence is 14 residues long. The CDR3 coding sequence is TGTGCCAGCAGTGGGACAGGGAGTAATCAGCCCCAGCATTTT. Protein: CASSGTGSNQPQHF.

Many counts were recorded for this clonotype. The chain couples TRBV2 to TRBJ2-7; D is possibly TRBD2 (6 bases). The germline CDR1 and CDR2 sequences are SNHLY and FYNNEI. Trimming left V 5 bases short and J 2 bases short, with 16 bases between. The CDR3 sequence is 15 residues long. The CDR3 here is CASSPLGGLPYEQYF. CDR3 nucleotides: TGTGCCAGCAGTCCCTTGGGGGGACTCCCCTACGAGCAGTACTTC.

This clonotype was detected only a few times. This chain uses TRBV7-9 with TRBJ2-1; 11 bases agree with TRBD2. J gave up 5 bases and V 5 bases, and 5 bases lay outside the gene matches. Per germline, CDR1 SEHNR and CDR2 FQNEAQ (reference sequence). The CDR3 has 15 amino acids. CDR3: CASSLGLAANNEQFF. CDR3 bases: TGTGCCAGCAGCCTGGGACTAGCGGCCAACAATGAGCAGTTCTTC.

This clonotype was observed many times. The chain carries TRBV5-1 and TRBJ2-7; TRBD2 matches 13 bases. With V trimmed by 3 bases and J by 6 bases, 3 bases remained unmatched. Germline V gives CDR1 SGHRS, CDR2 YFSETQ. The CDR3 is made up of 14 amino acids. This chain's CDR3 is CASSSGLAGAEQYF. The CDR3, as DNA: TGCGCCAGCAGCTCCGGACTAGCGGGAGCCGAGCAGTACTTC.

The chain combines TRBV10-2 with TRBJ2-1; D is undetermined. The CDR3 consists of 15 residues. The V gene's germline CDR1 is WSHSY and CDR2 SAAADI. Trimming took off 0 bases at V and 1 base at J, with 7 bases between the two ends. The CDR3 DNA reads TGCGCCAGCAGTGAGTCGATCGAATCCTACAATGAGCAGTTCTTC. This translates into CASSESIESYNEQFF.

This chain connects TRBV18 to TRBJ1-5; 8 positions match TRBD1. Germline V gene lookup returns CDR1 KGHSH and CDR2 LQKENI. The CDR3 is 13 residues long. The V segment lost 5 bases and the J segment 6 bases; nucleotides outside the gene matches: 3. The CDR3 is CASSTRGLQPQHF. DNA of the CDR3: TGTGCCAGCTCAACCAGGGGGCTTCAGCCCCAGCATTTT.

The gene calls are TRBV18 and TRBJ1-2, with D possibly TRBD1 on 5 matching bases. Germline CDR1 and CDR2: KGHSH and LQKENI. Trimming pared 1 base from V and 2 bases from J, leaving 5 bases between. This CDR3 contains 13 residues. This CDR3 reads CASSPRQNYGYTF. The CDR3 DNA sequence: TGTGCCAGCTCACCACGACAGAACTATGGCTACACCTTC.

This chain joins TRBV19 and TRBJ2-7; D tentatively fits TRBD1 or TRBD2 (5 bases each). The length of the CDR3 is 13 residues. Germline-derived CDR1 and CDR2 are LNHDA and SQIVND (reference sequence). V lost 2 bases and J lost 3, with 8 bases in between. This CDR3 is CASSIWGSYEQYF. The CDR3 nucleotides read TGTGCCAGTAGTATATGGGGGAGCTACGAGCAGTACTTC.